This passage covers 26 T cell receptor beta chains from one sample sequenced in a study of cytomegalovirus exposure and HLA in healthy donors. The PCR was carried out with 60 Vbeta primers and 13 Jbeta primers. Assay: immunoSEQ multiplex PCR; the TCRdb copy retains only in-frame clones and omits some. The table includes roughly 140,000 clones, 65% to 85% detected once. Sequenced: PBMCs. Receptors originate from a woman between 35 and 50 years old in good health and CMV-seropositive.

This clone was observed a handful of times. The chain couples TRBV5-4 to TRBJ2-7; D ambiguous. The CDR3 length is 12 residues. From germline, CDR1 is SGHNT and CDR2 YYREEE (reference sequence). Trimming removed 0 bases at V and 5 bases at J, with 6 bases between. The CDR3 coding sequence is TGTGCCAGCAGCTTGGCAGGTAACGAGCAGTACTTC. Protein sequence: CASSLAGNEQYF.

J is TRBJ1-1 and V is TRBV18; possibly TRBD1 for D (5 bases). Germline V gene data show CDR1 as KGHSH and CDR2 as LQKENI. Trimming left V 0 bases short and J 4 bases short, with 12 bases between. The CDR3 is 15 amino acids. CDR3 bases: TGTGCCAGCTCACCACCGTCGGGGGGGAGCACTGAAGCTTTCTTT. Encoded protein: CASSPPSGGSTEAFF.

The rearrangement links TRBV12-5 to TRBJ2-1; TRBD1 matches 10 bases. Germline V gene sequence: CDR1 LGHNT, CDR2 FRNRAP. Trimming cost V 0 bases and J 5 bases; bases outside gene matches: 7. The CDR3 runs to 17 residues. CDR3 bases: TGTGCTAGTGGTTTGGTCTACGGACAGGGGGACAACAATGAGCAGTTCTTC. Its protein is CASGLVYGQGDNNEQFF.

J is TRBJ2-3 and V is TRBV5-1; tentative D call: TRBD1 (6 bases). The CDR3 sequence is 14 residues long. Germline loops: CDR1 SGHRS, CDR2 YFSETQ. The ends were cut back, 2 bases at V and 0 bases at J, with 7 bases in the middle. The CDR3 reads CASSFGQSTDTQYF. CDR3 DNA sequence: TGCGCCAGCAGCTTCGGACAGAGCACAGATACGCAGTATTTT.

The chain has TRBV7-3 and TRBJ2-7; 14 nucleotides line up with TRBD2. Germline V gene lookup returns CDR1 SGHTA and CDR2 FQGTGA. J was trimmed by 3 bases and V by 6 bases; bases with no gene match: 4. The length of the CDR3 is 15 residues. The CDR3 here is CASSRTSGGNYEQYF. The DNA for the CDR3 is TGTGCCAGCAGTCGGACTAGCGGGGGGAACTACGAGCAGTACTTC.

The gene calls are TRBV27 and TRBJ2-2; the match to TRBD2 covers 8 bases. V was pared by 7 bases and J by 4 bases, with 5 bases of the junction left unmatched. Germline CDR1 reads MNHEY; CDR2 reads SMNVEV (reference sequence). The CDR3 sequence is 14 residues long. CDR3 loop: CASTSGGRTGELFF. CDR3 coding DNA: TGTGCCAGCACCTCGGGGGGGCGCACCGGGGAGCTGTTTTTT.

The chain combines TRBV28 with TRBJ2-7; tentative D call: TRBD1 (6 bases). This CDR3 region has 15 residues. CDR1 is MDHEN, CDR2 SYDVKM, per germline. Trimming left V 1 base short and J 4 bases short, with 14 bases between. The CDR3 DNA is TGTGCCAGCAGTTTATTTGCGGCAGGGGAGTACGAGCAGTACTTC. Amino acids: CASSLFAAGEYEQYF.

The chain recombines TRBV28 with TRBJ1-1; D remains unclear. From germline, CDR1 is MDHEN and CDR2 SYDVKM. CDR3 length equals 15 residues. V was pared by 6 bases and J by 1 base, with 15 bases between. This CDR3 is CASSLTDGENTEAFF. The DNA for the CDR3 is TGTGCCAGCAGCCTTACGGACGGGGAGAACACTGAAGCTTTCTTT.

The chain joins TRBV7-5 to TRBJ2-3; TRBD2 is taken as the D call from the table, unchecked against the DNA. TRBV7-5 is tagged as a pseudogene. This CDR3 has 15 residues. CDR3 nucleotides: TGTGTCAGAAGCTTAGACGGGGGAACCACAGATACGCAGTATTTT. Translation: CVRSLDGGTTDTQYF.

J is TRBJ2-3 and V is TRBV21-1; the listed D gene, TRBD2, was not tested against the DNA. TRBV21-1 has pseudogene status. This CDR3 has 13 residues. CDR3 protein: CATWRGATDTQYF. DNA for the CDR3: TGTGCCACCTGGCGCGGAGCCACAGATACGCAGTATTTT.

The CDR3 region is CASSDTGTVINSPLHF. DNA of the CDR3: TGTGCCAGCAGTGATACCGGGACAGTGATTAATTCACCCCTCCACTTT. The rearrangement uses TRBV2 and TRBJ1-6; 7 positions agree with TRBD1. V shed 3 bases, J shed 6 bases, and the junction held 8 bases outside the gene matches. This CDR3 has 16 amino acids. Germline V lookup: CDR1 SNHLY, CDR2 FYNNEI.

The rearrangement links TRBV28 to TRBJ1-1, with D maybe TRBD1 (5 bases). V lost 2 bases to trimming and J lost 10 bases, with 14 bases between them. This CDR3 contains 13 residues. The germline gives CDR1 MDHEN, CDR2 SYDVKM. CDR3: CASSLIASQGAFF. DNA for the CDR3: TGTGCCAGCAGTTTAATTGCCTCCCAGGGAGCTTTCTTT.

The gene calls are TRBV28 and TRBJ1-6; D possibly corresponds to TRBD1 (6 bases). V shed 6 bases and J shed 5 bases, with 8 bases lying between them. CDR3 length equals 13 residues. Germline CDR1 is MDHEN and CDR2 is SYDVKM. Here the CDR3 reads CASRQGNNSPLHF. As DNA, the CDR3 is TGTGCCAGCAGGCAGGGGAATAATTCACCCCTCCACTTT. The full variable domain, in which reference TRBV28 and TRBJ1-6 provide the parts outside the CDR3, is DVKVTQSSRYLVKRTGEKVFLECVQDMDHENMFWYRQDPGLGLRLIYFSYDVKMKEKGDIPEGYSVSREKKERFSLILESASTNQTSMYLCASRQGNNSPLHFGNGTRLTVT.

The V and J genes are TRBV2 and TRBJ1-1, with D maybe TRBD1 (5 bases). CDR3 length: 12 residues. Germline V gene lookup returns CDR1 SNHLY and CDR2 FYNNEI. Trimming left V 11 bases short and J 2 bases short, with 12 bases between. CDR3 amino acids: CAARGTNTEAFF. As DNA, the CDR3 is TGTGCCGCAAGGGGTACTAACACTGAAGCTTTCTTT.

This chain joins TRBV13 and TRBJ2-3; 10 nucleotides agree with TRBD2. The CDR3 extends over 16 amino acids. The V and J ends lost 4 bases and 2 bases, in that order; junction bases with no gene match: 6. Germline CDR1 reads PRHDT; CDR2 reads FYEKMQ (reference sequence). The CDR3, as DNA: TGTGCCAGCAGCTCCACCGGGACTAGCGTCACAGATACGCAGTATTTT. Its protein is CASSSTGTSVTDTQYF.

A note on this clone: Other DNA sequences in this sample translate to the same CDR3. DNA of the CDR3: TGTGCCAGCAGCGTAGGGGATAGGGGGCAGGGCTACACCTTC. Protein: CASSVGDRGQGYTF. V and J are TRBV9 and TRBJ1-2; 7 bases line up with TRBD1. Per the germline V gene, CDR1 is SGDLS and CDR2 is YYNGEE. This CDR3 region has 14 residues. Losses at the gene ends were 0 bases for V and 8 bases for J; bases not matched to a gene: 7.

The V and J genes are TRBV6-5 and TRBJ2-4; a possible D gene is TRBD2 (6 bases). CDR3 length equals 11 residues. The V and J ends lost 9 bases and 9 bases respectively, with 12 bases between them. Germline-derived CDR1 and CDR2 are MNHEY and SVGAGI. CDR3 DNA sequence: TGTGCCAGTAAGGACGGGGGCATTCAGTACTTC. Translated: CASKDGGIQYF.

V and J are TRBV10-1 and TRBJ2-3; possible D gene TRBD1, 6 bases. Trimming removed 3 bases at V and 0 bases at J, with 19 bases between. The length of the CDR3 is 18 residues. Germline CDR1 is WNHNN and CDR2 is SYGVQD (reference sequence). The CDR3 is CASSDFIWGPSSTDTQYF. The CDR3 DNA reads TGCGCCAGCAGTGACTTCATTTGGGGGCCCTCTAGCACAGATACGCAGTATTTT.

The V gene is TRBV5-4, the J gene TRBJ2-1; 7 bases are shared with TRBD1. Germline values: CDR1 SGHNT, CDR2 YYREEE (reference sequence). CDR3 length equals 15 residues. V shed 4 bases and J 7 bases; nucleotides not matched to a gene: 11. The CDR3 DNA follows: TGTGCCAGCAGCCCCGAAGGACCCAGGGGGAATGAGCAGTTCTTC. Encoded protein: CASSPEGPRGNEQFF.

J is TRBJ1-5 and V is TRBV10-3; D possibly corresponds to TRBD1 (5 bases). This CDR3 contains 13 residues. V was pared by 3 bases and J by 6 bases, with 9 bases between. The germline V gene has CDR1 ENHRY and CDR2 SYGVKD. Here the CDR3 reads CAISELGGQPQHF. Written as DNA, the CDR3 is TGTGCCATCAGTGAATTGGGGGGTCAGCCCCAGCATTTT.

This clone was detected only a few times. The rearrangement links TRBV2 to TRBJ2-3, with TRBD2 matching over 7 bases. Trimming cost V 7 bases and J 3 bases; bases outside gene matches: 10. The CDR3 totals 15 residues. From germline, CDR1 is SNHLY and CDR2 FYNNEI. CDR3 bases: TGTGCCAGCAAGGCTACTAGCGTGGGGACAGATACGCAGTATTTT. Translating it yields CASKATSVGTDTQYF. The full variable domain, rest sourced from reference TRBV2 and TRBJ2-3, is EPEVTQTPSHQVTQMGQEVILRCVPISNHLYFYWYRQILGQKVEFLVSFYNNEISEKSEIFDDQFSVERPDGSNFTLKIRSTKLEDSAMYFCASKATSVGTDTQYFGPGTRLTVL.

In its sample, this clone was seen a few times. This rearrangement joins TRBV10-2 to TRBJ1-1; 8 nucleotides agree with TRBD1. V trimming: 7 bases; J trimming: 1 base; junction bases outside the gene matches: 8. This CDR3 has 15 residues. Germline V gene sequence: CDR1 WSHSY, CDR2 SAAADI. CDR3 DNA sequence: TGCGCCAGCAAATTACCCCAGGGGGCGAACACTGAAGCTTTCTTT. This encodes CASKLPQGANTEAFF.

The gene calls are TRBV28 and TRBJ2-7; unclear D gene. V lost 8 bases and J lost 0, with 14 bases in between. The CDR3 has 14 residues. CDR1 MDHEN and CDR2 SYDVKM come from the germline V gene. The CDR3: CASEPAGSSYEQYF. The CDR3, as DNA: TGTGCCAGCGAGCCAGCAGGATCCTCCTACGAGCAGTACTTC.

The CDR3 sequence is CASSQDLGPYEQYF. CDR3 in DNA: TGCGCCAGCAGCCAAGATCTGGGCCCCTACGAGCAGTACTTC. The genes are TRBV4-1 and TRBJ2-7; D unclear. V was clipped by 0 bases and J by 2 bases, with 8 bases between them. This CDR3 is 14 amino acids long. Germline lookup yields CDR1 MGHRA and CDR2 YSYEKL.

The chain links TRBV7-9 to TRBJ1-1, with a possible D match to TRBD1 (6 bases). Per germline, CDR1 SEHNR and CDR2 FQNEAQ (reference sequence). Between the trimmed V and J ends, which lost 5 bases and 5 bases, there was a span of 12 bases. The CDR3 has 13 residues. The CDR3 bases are TGTGCCAGCAGCCAAGCCAGGGGAACTGAAGCTTTCTTT. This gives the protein CASSQARGTEAFF.

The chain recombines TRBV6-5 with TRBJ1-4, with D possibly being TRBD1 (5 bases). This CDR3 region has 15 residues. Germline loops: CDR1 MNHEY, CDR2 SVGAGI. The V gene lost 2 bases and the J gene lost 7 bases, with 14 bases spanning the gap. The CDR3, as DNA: TGTGCCAGCAGTTACGGTTTCCAGGGTAGTGAAAAACTGTTTTTT. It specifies CASSYGFQGSEKLFF.